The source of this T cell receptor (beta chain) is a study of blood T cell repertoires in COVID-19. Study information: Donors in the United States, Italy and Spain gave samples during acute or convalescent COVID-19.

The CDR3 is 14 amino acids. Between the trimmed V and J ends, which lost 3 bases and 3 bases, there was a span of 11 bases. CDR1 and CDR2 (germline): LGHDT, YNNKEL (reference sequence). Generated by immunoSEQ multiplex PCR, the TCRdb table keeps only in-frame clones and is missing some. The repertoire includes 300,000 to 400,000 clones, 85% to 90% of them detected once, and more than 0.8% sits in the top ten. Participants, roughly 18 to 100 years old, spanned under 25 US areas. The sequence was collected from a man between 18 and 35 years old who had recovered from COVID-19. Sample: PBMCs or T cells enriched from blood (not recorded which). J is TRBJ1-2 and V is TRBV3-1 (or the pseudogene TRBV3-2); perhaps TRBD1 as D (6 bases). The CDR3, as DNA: TGTGCCAGCAGCCAGCAGGGGTCCGACTATGGCTACACCTTC. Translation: CASSQQGSDYGYTF.